Only one count was recorded for the clone carrying this TCR beta chain. In the same sample, other DNA sequences code for this CDR3. This sample was taken from a study of blood T cell repertoires in COVID-19. Turning to the study itself: From T cells, B-cell-depleted T cells, or PBMCs came the material, which was cDNA or gDNA.

Produced via immunoSEQ multiplex PCR; TCRdb's table is partial and in-frame only. The table has about 200,000 clones, roughly nine tenths seen once. This CDR3 contains 13 residues. Per the germline V gene, CDR1 is KGHSH and CDR2 is LQKENI. Trimming cost V 5 bases and J 3 bases; bases outside gene matches: 1. The genes are TRBV18 and TRBJ1-1, with 9 positions matching TRBD1. The TCR was taken from a woman aged 70-85 years with acute or convalescent COVID-19. The specimen sequenced was peripheral blood. The CDR3 sequence: CASSRDRDTEAFF. The CDR3 coding sequence is TGTGCCAGCTCAAGGGACAGGGACACTGAAGCTTTCTTT. The full variable domain, in which reference TRBV18 and TRBJ1-1 provide the parts outside the CDR3, is NAGVMQNPRHLVRRRGQEARLRCSPMKGHSHVYWYRQLPEEGLKFMVYLQKENIIDESGMPKERFSAEFPKEGPSILRIQQVVRGDSAAYFCASSRDRDTEAFFGQGTRLTVV.